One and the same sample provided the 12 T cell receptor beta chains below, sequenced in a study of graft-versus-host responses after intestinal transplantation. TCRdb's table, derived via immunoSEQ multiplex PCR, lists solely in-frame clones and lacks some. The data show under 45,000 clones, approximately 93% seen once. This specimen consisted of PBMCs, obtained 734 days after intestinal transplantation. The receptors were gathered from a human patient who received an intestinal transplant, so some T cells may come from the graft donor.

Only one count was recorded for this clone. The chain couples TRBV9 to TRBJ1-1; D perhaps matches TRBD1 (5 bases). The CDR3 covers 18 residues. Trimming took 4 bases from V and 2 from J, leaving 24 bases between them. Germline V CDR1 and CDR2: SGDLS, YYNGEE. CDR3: CASSSGEGQTRANTEAFF. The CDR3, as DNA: TGTGCCAGCAGCTCCGGGGAGGGGCAGACGAGGGCAAACACTGAAGCTTTCTTT.

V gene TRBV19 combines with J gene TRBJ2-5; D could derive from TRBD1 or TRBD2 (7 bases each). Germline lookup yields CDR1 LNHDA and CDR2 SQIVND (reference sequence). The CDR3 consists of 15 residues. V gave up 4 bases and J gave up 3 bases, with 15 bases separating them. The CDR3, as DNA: TGTGCCAGTAGTACCCCGACAGGGAGGGAAGAGACCCAGTACTTC. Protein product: CASSTPTGREETQYF.

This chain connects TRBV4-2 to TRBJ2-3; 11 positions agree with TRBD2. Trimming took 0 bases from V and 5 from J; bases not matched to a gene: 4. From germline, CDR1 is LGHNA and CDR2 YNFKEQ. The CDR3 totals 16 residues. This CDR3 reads CASSQDLGLAGDTQYF. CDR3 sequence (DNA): TGTGCCAGCAGCCAAGATCTAGGACTAGCGGGAGATACGCAGTATTTT.

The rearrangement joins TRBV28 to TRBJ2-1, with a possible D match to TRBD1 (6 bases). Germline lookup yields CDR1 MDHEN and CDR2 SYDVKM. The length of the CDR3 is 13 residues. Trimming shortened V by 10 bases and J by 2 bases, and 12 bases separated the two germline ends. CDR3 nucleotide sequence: TGTGCCACCGACAGGCTCCCCTACAATGAGCAGTTCTTC. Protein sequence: CATDRLPYNEQFF.

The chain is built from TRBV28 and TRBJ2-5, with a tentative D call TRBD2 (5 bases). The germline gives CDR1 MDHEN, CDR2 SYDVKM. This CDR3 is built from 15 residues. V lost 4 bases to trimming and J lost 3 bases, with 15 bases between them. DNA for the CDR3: TGTGCCAGCAGTTCCCCCGGACCGGGGAAAGAGACCCAGTACTTC. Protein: CASSSPGPGKETQYF.

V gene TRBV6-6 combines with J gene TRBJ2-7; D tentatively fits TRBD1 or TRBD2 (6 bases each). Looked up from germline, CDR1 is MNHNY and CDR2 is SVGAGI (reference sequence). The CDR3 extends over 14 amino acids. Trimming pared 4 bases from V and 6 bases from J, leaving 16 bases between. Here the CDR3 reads CASSSRGRGGEQYF. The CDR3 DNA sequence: TGTGCCAGCAGTTCCCGAGGCAGGGGAGGCGAGCAGTACTTC.

Here the CDR3 DNA reads TGTGCCAGCACGAGACAGGGGAGAAGGGATGAAAAACTGTTTTTT. Residues: CASTRQGRRDEKLFF. This chain joins TRBV11-2 and TRBJ1-4; the match to TRBD1 covers 8 bases. CDR1 is SGHAT, CDR2 FQNNGV, per germline. V shed 7 bases and J 6 bases; nucleotides not matched to a gene: 10. CDR3 length equals 15 residues.

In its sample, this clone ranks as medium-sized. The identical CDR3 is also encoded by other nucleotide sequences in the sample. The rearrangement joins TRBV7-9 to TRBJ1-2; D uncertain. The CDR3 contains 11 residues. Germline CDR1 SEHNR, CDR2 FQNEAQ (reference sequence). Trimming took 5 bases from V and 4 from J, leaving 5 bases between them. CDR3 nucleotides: TGTGCCAGCAGCAGGGCCTATGGCTACACCTTC. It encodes CASSRAYGYTF.

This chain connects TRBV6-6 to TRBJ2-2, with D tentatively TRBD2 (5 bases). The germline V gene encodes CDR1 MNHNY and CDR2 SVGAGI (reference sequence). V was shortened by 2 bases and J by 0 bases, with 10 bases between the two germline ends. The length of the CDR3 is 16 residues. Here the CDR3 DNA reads TGTGCCAGCAGTTACGGAAAAGCGGCGAACACCGGGGAGCTGTTTTTT. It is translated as CASSYGKAANTGELFF.

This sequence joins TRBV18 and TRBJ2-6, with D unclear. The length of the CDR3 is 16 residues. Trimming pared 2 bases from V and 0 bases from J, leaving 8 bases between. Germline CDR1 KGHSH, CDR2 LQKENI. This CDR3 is CASSPGRGSGANVLTF. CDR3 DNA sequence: TGTGCCAGCTCACCAGGGCGAGGCTCTGGGGCCAACGTCCTGACTTTC.

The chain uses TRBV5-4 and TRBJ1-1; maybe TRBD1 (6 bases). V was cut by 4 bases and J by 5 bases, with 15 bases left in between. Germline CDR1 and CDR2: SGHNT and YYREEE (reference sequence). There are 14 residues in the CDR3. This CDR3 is CASSHKKGGTEAFF. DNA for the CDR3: TGTGCCAGCAGCCATAAGAAAGGGGGGACTGAAGCTTTCTTT.

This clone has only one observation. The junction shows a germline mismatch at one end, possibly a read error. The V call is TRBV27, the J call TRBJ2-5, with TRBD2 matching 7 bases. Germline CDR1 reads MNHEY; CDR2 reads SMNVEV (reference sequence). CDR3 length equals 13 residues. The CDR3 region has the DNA TGTGCCAGCACCACCAGCGGGGAAGAGGCCCAGTACTTC. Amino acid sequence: CASTTSGEEAQYF.